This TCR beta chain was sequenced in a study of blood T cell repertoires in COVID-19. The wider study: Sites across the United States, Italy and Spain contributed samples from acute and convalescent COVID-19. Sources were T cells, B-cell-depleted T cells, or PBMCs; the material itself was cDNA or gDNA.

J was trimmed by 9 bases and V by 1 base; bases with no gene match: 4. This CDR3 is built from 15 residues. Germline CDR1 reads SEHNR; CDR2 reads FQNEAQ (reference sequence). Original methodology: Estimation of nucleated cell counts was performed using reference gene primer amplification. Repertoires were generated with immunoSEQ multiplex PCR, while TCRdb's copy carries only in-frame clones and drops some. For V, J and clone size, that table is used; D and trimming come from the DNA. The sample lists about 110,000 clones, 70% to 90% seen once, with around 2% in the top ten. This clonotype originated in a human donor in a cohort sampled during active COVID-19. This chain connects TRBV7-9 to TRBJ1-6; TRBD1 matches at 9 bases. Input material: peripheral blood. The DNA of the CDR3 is TGTGCCAGCAGCTTAGAGACAGGGGGGATTTCACCCCTCCACTTT. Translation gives CASSLETGGISPLHF.